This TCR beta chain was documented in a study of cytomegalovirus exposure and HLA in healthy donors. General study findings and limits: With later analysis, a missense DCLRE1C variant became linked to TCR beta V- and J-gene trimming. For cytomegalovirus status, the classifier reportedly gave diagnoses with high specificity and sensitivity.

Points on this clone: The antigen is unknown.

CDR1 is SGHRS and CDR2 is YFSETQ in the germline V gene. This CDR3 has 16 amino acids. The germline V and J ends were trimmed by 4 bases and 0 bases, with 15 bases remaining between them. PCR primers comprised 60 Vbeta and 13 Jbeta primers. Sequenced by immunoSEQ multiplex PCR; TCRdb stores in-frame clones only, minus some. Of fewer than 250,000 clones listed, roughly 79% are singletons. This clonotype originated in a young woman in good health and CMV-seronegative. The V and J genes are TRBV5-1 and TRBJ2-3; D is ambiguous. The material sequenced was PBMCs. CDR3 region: CASSGGFASSTDTQYF. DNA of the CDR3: TGCGCCAGCAGCGGCGGATTCGCGTCTAGCACAGATACGCAGTATTTT.